The next 24 T cell receptor beta chains were all read from a single sample in a study of early T cells in non-severe SARS-CoV-2 infection. TCRdb redid the calling of the 5' RACE reads with MiXCR, one entry per CDR3 protein. The sample holds roughly 29,000 distinct CDR3 sequences, 6% to 7.5% seen once. This material consisted of whole blood, taken at baseline. The receptors originated from an adult who was a healthcare worker with PCR-confirmed SARS-CoV-2 infection or an uninfected control (not recorded which).

This clonotype was found many times. A read error may account for a junction end that differs from germline. The chain is built from TRBV7-7 and TRBJ2-3, with TRBD1 as a possible D gene (5 bases). CDR1 is SSHAT, CDR2 FNYEAQ, per germline (reference sequence). The CDR3 has 15 amino acids. The CDR3 here is CASSLAPTDTDTQYF. CDR3 DNA: TGTGCTAGCAGCTTAGCCCCGACAGACACAGATACGCAGTATTTT.

This clonotype was recorded at least ten times. The V gene is TRBV30, the J gene TRBJ2-7; D is perhaps TRBD1 or TRBD2 (5 bases each). The CDR3 spans 14 residues. Trimming shortened V by 2 bases and J by 2 bases, and 13 bases separated the two germline ends. Germline CDR1 reads GTSNPN; CDR2 reads SVGIG (reference sequence). In DNA, the CDR3 is TGTGCCTGGAGTCCCGGGACGGCGACCTACGAGCAGTACTTC. Encoded protein: CAWSPGTATYEQYF.

This clonotype was observed many times. This chain connects TRBV6-5 to TRBJ2-3; 7 bases agree with TRBD1. The V segment lost 2 bases and the J segment 4 bases; nucleotides outside the gene matches: 3. The germline CDR1 and CDR2 sequences are MNHEY and SVGAGI. This CDR3 has 14 residues. The DNA of the CDR3 is TGTGCCAGCAGTTACAACAGGGGCGCAGATACGCAGTATTTT. This encodes CASSYNRGADTQYF.

There are a few counts of this clonotype. The V gene is TRBV20-1, the J gene TRBJ2-7; TRBD2 matches 9 bases. V lost 5 bases to trimming and J lost 5 bases; unmatched junction nucleotides: 13. Germline CDR1 DFQATT, CDR2 SNEGSKA (reference sequence). There are 15 residues in the CDR3. The CDR3 DNA sequence: TGCAGTGCTTTAGCGGGAGCTTATCGATTTGACGAGCAGTACTTC. Its translation: CSALAGAYRFDEQYF.

This clonotype showed up many times. The chain recombines TRBV5-5 with TRBJ1-6; D is possibly TRBD1 (5 bases). The length of the CDR3 is 14 residues. Trimming stripped 2 bases from V and 9 bases from J, with 12 bases between. Germline V gives CDR1 SGHKS, CDR2 YYEKEE (reference sequence). CDR3 in amino acids: CASSFWTRGSPLHF. The CDR3 DNA sequence: TGTGCCAGCAGCTTCTGGACGAGGGGTTCACCCCTCCACTTT. The full variable domain, its missing parts supplied by reference TRBV5-5 and TRBJ1-6, is DAGVTQSPTHLIKTRGQQVTLRCSPISGHKSVSWYQQVLGQGPQFIFQYYEKEERGRGNFPDRFSARQFPNYSSELNVNALLLGDSALYLCASSFWTRGSPLHFGNGTRLTVT.

This clonotype has ten or more counts. The chain links TRBV18 to TRBJ1-5; tentatively, D is TRBD1 (5 bases). This CDR3 spans 14 amino acids. V gave up 3 bases and J gave up 5 bases, with 11 bases separating them. The germline gives CDR1 KGHSH, CDR2 LQKENI. The DNA for the CDR3 is TGTGCCAGCTCACCTACCTTGGGGGATCAGCCCCAGCATTTT. This translates into CASSPTLGDQPQHF.

In this sample, this clonotype turned up many times. The V gene is TRBV5-1, the J gene TRBJ2-3, with unresolved D. Germline CDR1 reads SGHRS; CDR2 reads YFSETQ. The CDR3 is made up of 15 amino acids. Trimming cost V 0 bases and J 1 base, with 9 bases left between them. The CDR3 reads CASSLEQLGTDTQYF. The DNA of the CDR3 is TGCGCCAGCAGCTTGGAGCAGCTGGGCACAGATACGCAGTATTTT.

This clonotype was recorded at least ten times. This chain uses TRBV2 with TRBJ1-4, with 9 bases identical to TRBD1. V trimming: 11 bases; J trimming: 8 bases; junction bases outside the gene matches: 6. Germline assignment: CDR1 SNHLY and CDR2 FYNNEI. This CDR3 has 12 residues. CDR3: CAGQGRNEKLFF. CDR3 DNA: TGTGCCGGACAGGGGAGGAACGAAAAACTGTTTTTT.

A word on this clonotype: This clone may be a read error of a much larger clone one base away. The CDR3 sequence: CASSSQARTGRKTEAFF. The CDR3 nucleotides are TGTGCCAGCAGCTCCCAGGCCAGGACAGGGAGGAAGACTGAAGCTTTCTTT. The J gene is TRBJ1-1, the V gene TRBV7-9; TRBD1 aligns across 8 bases. CDR1 SEHNR and CDR2 FQNEAQ come from the germline V gene (reference sequence). There are 17 residues in the CDR3. V was clipped by 4 bases and J by 5 bases; unmatched bases: 15.

In its sample, this clonotype was seen many times. The V and J genes are TRBV7-6 and TRBJ2-2; D unclear. The CDR3 spans 14 residues. V shed 3 bases and J shed 3 bases, with 8 bases lying between them. Germline assignment: CDR1 SGHVS and CDR2 FNYEAQ. The CDR3 DNA reads as TGTGCCAGCAGCTTCGGCGGAGACACCGGGGAGCTGTTTTTT. This encodes CASSFGGDTGELFF.

This clonotype was picked up many times. The chain recombines TRBV4-1 with TRBJ1-6; 8 bases line up with TRBD1. Germline-derived CDR1 and CDR2 are MGHRA and YSYEKL. The CDR3 loop spans 17 amino acids. The V gene end was trimmed by 0 bases and the J gene end by 3 bases; junction bases not matched to a gene: 4. The CDR3 protein is CASSQEGQENYNSPLHF. Here the CDR3 DNA reads TGCGCCAGCAGCCAAGAGGGACAGGAGAACTATAATTCACCCCTCCACTTT.

This clonotype was detected only a few times. J is TRBJ2-2 and V is TRBV18; tentatively, D is TRBD2 (6 bases). CDR1 and CDR2 from the germline V gene are KGHSH and LQKENI. The V end was cut by 1 base, the J end by 2 bases, with 14 bases between. The length of the CDR3 is 17 residues. As DNA, the CDR3 is TGTGCCAGCTCACCACTCGGAGGGAGTCAAAACACCGGGGAGCTGTTTTTT. This codes for CASSPLGGSQNTGELFF.

The gene calls are TRBV6-2 or TRBV6-3 and TRBJ2-1, with D perhaps matching TRBD2 (5 bases). This CDR3 comprises 17 residues. Germline V gene data show CDR1 as MNHEY and CDR2 as SVGEGT. V lost 0 bases, J lost 4 bases, and 16 bases lay in between. The CDR3: CASSYSPPSGIYNEQFF. CDR3 DNA sequence: TGTGCCAGCAGTTACTCTCCGCCAAGCGGTATTTACAATGAGCAGTTCTTC.

This clonotype was seen ten or more times. This sequence joins TRBV11-2 and TRBJ1-4; D might be TRBD1 (5 bases). The CDR3 contains 14 residues. Trimming shortened V by 5 bases and J by 4 bases, and 11 bases separated the two germline ends. CDR1 and CDR2 (germline): SGHAT, FQNNGV. The CDR3 loop reads CASSEGRINEKLFF. For the CDR3, the DNA is TGTGCCAGCAGCGAGGGACGGATTAATGAAAAACTGTTTTTT.

At least ten counts were recorded for this clonotype. V gene TRBV28 combines with J gene TRBJ1-4; perhaps TRBD1 as D (6 bases). Per the germline V gene, CDR1 is MDHEN and CDR2 is SYDVKM. The CDR3 runs to 13 residues. Between the trimmed V and J ends, which lost 6 bases and 7 bases, there was a span of 12 bases. The CDR3 sequence: CASSQGGGEKLFF. In DNA form, the CDR3 reads TGTGCCAGCAGCCAAGGGGGAGGTGAAAAACTGTTTTTT.

V gene TRBV29-1 combines with J gene TRBJ1-2; 7 nucleotides match TRBD1. The germline gives CDR1 SQVTM, CDR2 ANQGSEA. This CDR3 contains 13 residues. V was pared by 5 bases and J by 6 bases, with 9 bases of the junction left unmatched. The DNA of the CDR3 is TGCAGCGTTTTAGTCGACAGGGTGCATGGCTACACCTTC. As protein: CSVLVDRVHGYTF.

In this sample, this clonotype turned up many times. The chain links TRBV2 to TRBJ2-7; maybe TRBD1 (6 bases). Germline CDR1 SNHLY, CDR2 FYNNEI. The CDR3 runs to 13 residues. Trimming pared 2 bases from V and 2 bases from J, leaving 7 bases between. The CDR3 region is CASSETGPYEQYF. CDR3 bases: TGTGCCAGCAGTGAAACAGGGCCCTACGAGCAGTACTTC.

In this sample, this clonotype turned up many times. This sequence joins TRBV6-5 and TRBJ2-5; D possibly corresponds to TRBD1 (7 bases). The length of the CDR3 is 15 residues. V was trimmed by 6 bases and J by 3 bases, leaving 17 bases between them. Germline values: CDR1 MNHEY, CDR2 SVGAGI. The CDR3 sequence: CASSPTRDSKETQYF. The CDR3 DNA follows: TGTGCCAGCAGCCCTACGCGGGACAGCAAAGAGACCCAGTACTTC.

Many counts were recorded for this clonotype. The chain uses TRBV11-3 and TRBJ2-1; D ambiguous. Trimming left V 6 bases short and J 0 bases short, with 18 bases between. Germline CDR1 and CDR2: SGHNT and YENEEA. The CDR3 covers 17 residues. In nucleotides, the CDR3 is TGTGCCAGCAGTCCTTTTAGGACCCACAACTCCTACAATGAGCAGTTCTTC. Translation: CASSPFRTHNSYNEQFF.

This clonotype appeared a few times. J is TRBJ2-5 and V is TRBV5-1; weak D call: TRBD2 (5 bases). The CDR3 contains 15 residues. Per germline, CDR1 SGHRS and CDR2 YFSETQ. The V end was cut by 0 bases, the J end by 7 bases, with 16 bases between. The CDR3 DNA follows: TGCGCCAGCAGCTTGGCCACTGGATACGAGGGGACCCAGTACTTC. The encoded protein is CASSLATGYEGTQYF.

This clonotype was observed many times. CDR3 region: CASSPPRGGGETQYF. CDR3 coding DNA: TGTGCCAGCAGCCCCCCCAGGGGGGGAGGAGAGACCCAGTACTTC. V usage is TRBV9 and J usage is TRBJ2-5; either TRBD1 or TRBD2 may fit D (7 bases each). Germline CDR1 SGDLS, CDR2 YYNGEE. The CDR3 contains 15 residues. With 4 bases removed from V and 4 bases from J, the gap between germline ends came to 17 bases. The entire variable domain, with the rest obtained from reference TRBV9 and TRBJ2-5, is as follows: DSGVTQTPKHLITATGQRVTLRCSPRSGDLSVYWYQQSLDQGLQFLIQYYNGEERAKGNILERFSAQQFPDLHSELNLSSLELGDSALYFCASSPPRGGGETQYFGPGTRLLVL.

The sample holds many counts of this clonotype. This chain's CDR3 is CASTLTRGGDEQYF. The CDR3, as DNA: TGTGCCAGCACCCTCACGCGGGGAGGCGACGAGCAGTACTTC. The chain recombines TRBV28 with TRBJ2-7; tentative D call: TRBD2 (6 bases). The germline CDR1 and CDR2 sequences are MDHEN and SYDVKM. V was clipped by 7 bases and J by 5 bases, with 18 bases between them. This CDR3 comprises 14 residues.

The chain has TRBV20-1 and TRBJ1-4; 10 bases are shared with TRBD1. The germline CDR1 and CDR2 sequences are DFQATT and SNEGSKA (reference sequence). The length of the CDR3 is 15 residues. The J segment lost 8 bases and the V segment lost 0 bases, leaving 6 bases of the junction unmatched. CDR3 sequence: CSARDGDRGGEKLFF. As DNA, the CDR3 is TGCAGTGCTAGAGATGGGGACAGGGGAGGGGAAAAACTGTTTTTT.

This clonotype was counted ten times or more. CDR3 sequence reads: CASSYAGGQETQYF. Here the CDR3 DNA reads TGTGCCAGCAGTTACGCGGGAGGACAAGAGACCCAGTACTTC. This chain joins TRBV6-5 and TRBJ2-5; 8 bases are a match to TRBD2. The germline V gene encodes CDR1 MNHEY and CDR2 SVGAGI. The length of the CDR3 is 14 residues. V dropped 2 bases and J dropped 2; count of bases not matched to a gene: 1.